The 32 T cell receptor beta chains below all came from one sample that was sequenced in a study of human T cells and chemical hapten exposure. As for time point: patch test 3, about 24 weeks after DPC sensitization. As to treatment: therapeutic diphenylcyclopropenone sensitization with weekly scalp DPC. MiXCR, applied by TCRdb to the RACE reads, yields one record per CDR3 protein. The sample lists 95,000 to 150,000 distinct CDR3 sequences; 11% were seen once. The sample here was whole blood, taken in connection with sensitization to the hapten diphenylcyclopropenone (DPC). Every receptor here comes from a woman aged 50 to 60 with alopecia areata. Some clones in this sample may be carry-over from other donors' samples.

The V gene is TRBV18, the J gene TRBJ1-5; the D is unclear. Germline V gene lookup returns CDR1 KGHSH and CDR2 LQKENI. V dropped 2 bases and J dropped 7 bases, with 9 bases sitting between them. This CDR3 is built from 13 residues. CDR3: CASSPGQEQPQHF. DNA for the CDR3: TGTGCCAGCTCACCAGGGCAGGAACAGCCCCAGCATTTT.

Details on this clonotype: At one boundary the junction diverges from the germline segment, which might be a read error. Here the CDR3 DNA reads TGTGCCAGCAGCCAAGATAACGGGCCCCAGGACTTC. Translation gives CASSQDNGPQDF. The chain is built from TRBV4-2 and TRBJ2-7; no firm D call. CDR3 length equals 12 residues. Germline CDR1 LGHNA, CDR2 YNFKEQ.

This sequence joins TRBV5-1 and TRBJ2-3; D tentatively fits TRBD1 or TRBD2 (6 bases each). V dropped 5 bases and J dropped 1 base, with 11 bases sitting between them. The length of the CDR3 is 14 residues. Germline CDR1 SGHRS, CDR2 YFSETQ. The CDR3 loop reads CASSMGGGTDTQYF. The CDR3 DNA is TGCGCCAGCAGTATGGGGGGCGGCACAGATACGCAGTATTTT.

This clonotype came up a few times. This rearrangement joins TRBV7-8 to TRBJ1-5; the D is unclear. The germline V gene encodes CDR1 SGHVS and CDR2 FQNEAQ. This CDR3 is 16 amino acids long. Trimming pared 1 base from V and 3 bases from J, leaving 13 bases between. The CDR3 bases are TGTGCCAGCAGCTTAGGATCGTGGTTATTCAATCAGCCCCAGCATTTT. It codes for CASSLGSWLFNQPQHF.

This clonotype was recorded a few times. This chain joins TRBV12-3 or TRBV12-4 and TRBJ1-1; no clear D gene. The CDR3 totals 12 residues. Trimming shortened V by 5 bases and J by 7 bases, and 11 bases separated the two germline ends. This CDR3 is CASSPGRFEAFF. The DNA for the CDR3 is TGTGCCAGCAGTCCTGGACGGTTTGAAGCTTTCTTT.

This clonotype was counted at least ten times. CDR3 in amino acids: CASSEAPYEQYF. The CDR3, as DNA: TGTGCCAGCAGTGAAGCTCCGTACGAGCAGTACTTC. The gene calls are TRBV6-1 and TRBJ2-7; D not certain. Trimming removed 0 bases from V and 4 bases from J, with 4 bases in between. Germline CDR1 MNHNS, CDR2 SASEGT. This CDR3 has 12 amino acids.

This clonotype was counted many times. The J gene is TRBJ2-2, the V gene TRBV2; D is uncertain. V dropped 6 bases and J dropped 1 base, with 15 bases sitting between them. Germline V lookup: CDR1 SNHLY, CDR2 FYNNEI. The CDR3 runs to 16 residues. The CDR3 coding sequence is TGTGCCAGCAGCCCAGACTCCCTCGGGAACACCGGGGAGCTGTTTTTT. Protein: CASSPDSLGNTGELFF.

The chain combines TRBV27 with TRBJ2-5, with 9 bases fitting TRBD2. The CDR3 spans 16 residues. CDR1 is MNHEY, CDR2 SMNVEV, per germline (reference sequence). The V segment lost 4 bases and the J segment 4 bases; nucleotides outside the gene matches: 10. The CDR3 here is CASSYSGSTSGETQYF. The DNA for the CDR3 is TGTGCCAGCAGTTATAGCGGGAGTACCTCTGGAGAGACCCAGTACTTC.

The J gene is TRBJ2-1, the V gene TRBV20-1, with 11 bases aligning to TRBD2. This CDR3 comprises 14 residues. In germline, CDR1 is DFQATT, CDR2 SNEGSKA (reference sequence). V lost 1 base, J lost 10 bases, and 6 bases stayed unmatched. CDR3 DNA: TGCAGTGCTAGAGGGACTAGCGGGCCCCTAGAGCAGTTCTTC. Its translation is CSARGTSGPLEQFF.

The CDR3 sequence: CASSPDRGAQPQHF. CDR3 DNA: TGTGCCAGCAGTCCGGACAGGGGAGCCCAGCCCCAGCATTTT. The V and J genes are TRBV12-3 or TRBV12-4 and TRBJ1-5; TRBD1 aligns across 9 bases. The CDR3 runs 14 residues. V gave up 5 bases and J gave up 7 bases; unmatched junction bases: 6.

This clonotype was seen more than once but under ten times. V is TRBV6-4 and J is TRBJ1-2; D unresolved. V lost 3 bases and J 3 bases, leaving 11 bases between the germline ends. The CDR3 contains 14 residues. Germline lookup yields CDR1 MRHNA and CDR2 SNTAGT. CDR3 in DNA: TGTGCCAGCAGTGAGGGCAGCGATTACTATGGCTACACCTTC. It codes for CASSEGSDYYGYTF.

In this sample, this clonotype turned up a few times. The J gene is TRBJ1-1, the V gene TRBV15, with unresolved D. From germline, CDR1 is LNHNV and CDR2 YYDKDF (reference sequence). The CDR3 is 13 residues long. Trimming removed 0 bases at V and 3 bases at J, with 5 bases between. CDR3 loop: CATSRDRHTEAFF. DNA for the CDR3: TGTGCCACCAGCAGAGACAGGCACACTGAAGCTTTCTTT.

This clonotype has just a few counts. V gene TRBV7-2 combines with J gene TRBJ1-2, with 8 nucleotides matching TRBD1. The CDR3 sequence is 13 residues long. Germline V gives CDR1 SGHTA, CDR2 FQGNSA. The trim removed 7 bases at V and 4 bases at J, leaving 5 bases unmatched. CDR3 bases: TGTGCCAGCACCCCGACAGGGGTCTATGGCTACACCTTC. Its translation is CASTPTGVYGYTF.

This clonotype was detected ten times or more. The chain uses TRBV7-8 and TRBJ2-5; 13 bases match TRBD2. Trimming removed 5 bases from V and 7 bases from J; junction bases left unmatched: 7. Germline V CDR1 and CDR2: SGHVS, FQNEAQ. This CDR3 is 15 amino acids long. CDR3 in amino acids: CASSPGLAGEGTQYF. The CDR3, as DNA: TGTGCCAGCAGCCCTGGACTAGCGGGAGAGGGGACCCAGTACTTC.

This clonotype was recorded many times. V gene TRBV6-6 combines with J gene TRBJ2-5; D remains unclear. CDR3 size: 11 residues. Germline CDR1 and CDR2: MNHNY and SVGAGI (reference sequence). Trimming stripped 6 bases from V and 1 base from J, with 3 bases between. As DNA, the CDR3 is TGTGCCAGCAGCGCCCAAGAGACCCAGTACTTC. It is translated as CASSAQETQYF.

This clonotype turned up a few times. V and J are TRBV20-1 and TRBJ1-2; 9 nucleotides line up with TRBD1. This CDR3 spans 16 amino acids. In germline, CDR1 is DFQATT, CDR2 SNEGSKA (reference sequence). Unmatched junction bases numbered 15, after V lost 5 bases and J lost 5 bases. In DNA, the CDR3 is TGCAGTGCTGCCCCAGCTGGGACAGGGTATTGGTATGGCTACACCTTC. Translation: CSAAPAGTGYWYGYTF.

The genes are TRBV2 and TRBJ2-6; a weak D match, TRBD1 (6 bases). This CDR3 has 15 residues. In germline, CDR1 is SNHLY, CDR2 FYNNEI. Trimming shortened V by 4 bases and J by 2 bases, and 9 bases separated the two germline ends. CDR3 coding DNA: TGTGCCAGCAGTGGGGGGCCAACTGGGGCCAACGTCCTGACTTTC. As protein: CASSGGPTGANVLTF.

Only one count was recorded for this clonotype. The V call is TRBV12-3 or TRBV12-4, the J call TRBJ1-1, with 8 bases aligning to TRBD1. The V and J ends lost 3 bases and 6 bases, in that order; junction bases with no gene match: 12. The CDR3 loop spans 16 amino acids. The CDR3 DNA follows: TGTGCCAGCAGTTTTAGGTGGGCACAGGGGGGTGCTGAAGCTTTCTTT. Its translation: CASSFRWAQGGAEAFF.

The CDR3 nucleotides are TGTGCCAGCAGTTCGGGACAGTCCTATGGCTACACCTTC. Encoded protein: CASSSGQSYGYTF. The rearrangement joins TRBV12-3 or TRBV12-4 to TRBJ1-2; 7 bases are a match to TRBD1. After removal of 4 bases from V and 4 bases from J, the junction contained 3 bases not matched to a gene. The CDR3 consists of 13 residues.

A word on this clonotype: The junction departs from the called germline gene at one end, perhaps through a read error. The CDR3 nucleotides are TGCATCCCTCCCGCCGGGACAGGGGGCACGGATACGCAGTATTTT. This codes for CIPPAGTGGTDTQYF. V gene TRBV29-1 combines with J gene TRBJ2-3, with TRBD1 identical over 12 bases. CDR3 size: 15 residues. CDR1 SQVTM and CDR2 ANQGSEA come from the germline V gene.

This clonotype has at least ten counts. The rearrangement links TRBV6-2 or TRBV6-3 to TRBJ2-7; 8 bases match TRBD2. The trim removed 7 bases at V and 5 bases at J, leaving 10 bases unmatched. The germline gives CDR1 MNHEY, CDR2 SVGEGT. The CDR3 spans 14 residues. The CDR3 DNA reads TGTGCCAGCACCACCGGGGGGGGTATCAACGAGCAGTACTTC. Translated: CASTTGGGINEQYF.

This clonotype was observed a few times. This chain joins TRBV7-9 and TRBJ1-2; 11 nucleotides align to TRBD1. The CDR3 loop spans 15 amino acids. The germline CDR1 and CDR2 sequences are SEHNR and FQNEAQ (reference sequence). J was trimmed by 5 bases and V by 6 bases; bases with no gene match: 8. The CDR3 region is CASRDSGTGGYGYTF. The CDR3 DNA follows: TGTGCCAGCAGGGACTCCGGGACAGGGGGTTATGGCTACACCTTC.

The chain couples TRBV29-1 to TRBJ1-1; D not certain. The CDR3 sequence is 12 residues long. The germline gives CDR1 SQVTM, CDR2 ANQGSEA. Between the trimmed V and J ends, which lost 4 bases and 0 bases, there was a span of 6 bases. Here the CDR3 reads CSVVHLNTEAFF. CDR3 DNA sequence: TGCAGCGTTGTCCATCTGAACACTGAAGCTTTCTTT.

This clonotype was observed a handful of times. The chain combines TRBV2 with TRBJ2-5; D call uncertain. The germline CDR1 and CDR2 sequences are SNHLY and FYNNEI. The CDR3 is 13 residues long. The germline V and J ends were trimmed by 6 bases and 5 bases, with 13 bases remaining between them. The CDR3 spells CASSLPGPETQYF. The CDR3 DNA is TGTGCCAGCAGCCTCCCCGGCCCCGAGACCCAGTACTTC.

The J gene is TRBJ1-2, the V gene TRBV12-3 or TRBV12-4; D gene uncertain. This CDR3 region has 14 residues. Trimming took 3 bases from V and 8 from J, leaving 16 bases between them. The CDR3 DNA follows: TGTGCCAGCAGTTTGGGCAGGTCGGGGTACGGCTACACCTTC. Translating gives CASSLGRSGYGYTF.

V is TRBV30 and J is TRBJ2-7; 7 nucleotides match TRBD1. V shed 4 bases and J 2 bases; nucleotides not matched to a gene: 8. The V gene's germline CDR1 is GTSNPN and CDR2 SVGIG (reference sequence). The CDR3 is 14 amino acids. For the CDR3, the DNA is TGTGCCTGGACCCAGAGGACAGGAACCTACGAGCAGTACTTC. It specifies CAWTQRTGTYEQYF.

The chain couples TRBV29-1 to TRBJ1-5; D remains ambiguous. V was pared by 7 bases and J by 2 bases, with 9 bases between. CDR3 length equals 12 residues. CDR1 and CDR2 from the germline V gene are SQVTM and ANQGSEA. CDR3 bases: TGCAGCGCCTTGATCGGCAATCAGCCCCAGCATTTT. Translating it yields CSALIGNQPQHF.

The genes are TRBV7-2 and TRBJ1-2, with TRBD1 identical over 9 bases. The CDR3 extends over 15 amino acids. V was pared by 5 bases and J by 2 bases, with 6 bases of the junction left unmatched. CDR1 and CDR2 (germline): SGHTA, FQGNSA. CDR3 residues: CASSLQQGANYGYTF. The CDR3 coding sequence is TGTGCCAGCAGCCTACAACAGGGGGCGAACTATGGCTACACCTTC.

The sample holds a few counts of this clonotype. The V and J genes are TRBV10-3 and TRBJ2-6; D perhaps matches TRBD1 (5 bases). CDR1 and CDR2 (germline): ENHRY, SYGVKD. The CDR3 sequence is 13 residues long. Trimming pared 11 bases from V and 1 base from J, leaving 9 bases between. The chain's CDR3 is CACKGSGANVLTF. CDR3 nucleotide sequence: TGTGCCTGCAAGGGGTCTGGGGCCAACGTCCTGACTTTC.

This clonotype has only a few counts. This sequence joins TRBV28 and TRBJ2-5, with 9 nucleotides matching TRBD2. This CDR3 comprises 15 residues. Germline V gene data show CDR1 as MDHEN and CDR2 as SYDVKM. The ends lost 7 bases at V and 5 bases at J; junction bases unmatched: 11. CDR3 nucleotides: TGTGCCAGCACTTTCCTGGCGGGAGGGACGGAGACCCAGTACTTC. Its protein is CASTFLAGGTETQYF.

J is TRBJ2-2 and V is TRBV14, with D unclear. CDR1 and CDR2 from the germline V gene are SGHDN and FVKESK. This CDR3 comprises 15 residues. Trimming stripped 4 bases from V and 0 bases from J, with 9 bases between. The CDR3 coding sequence is TGTGCCAGCAGCCCTCCCGGGCCGAACACCGGGGAGCTGTTTTTT. This gives the protein CASSPPGPNTGELFF.

The sample holds a few counts of this clonotype. This sequence joins TRBV6-5 and TRBJ2-7, with unresolved D. The CDR3 is 15 amino acids. Trimming removed 0 bases from V and 6 bases from J, with 15 bases in between. Germline V gives CDR1 MNHEY, CDR2 SVGAGI. The CDR3 is CASSYSSPRKGEQYF. The CDR3 DNA sequence: TGTGCCAGCAGTTACTCAAGCCCACGCAAGGGCGAGCAGTACTTC.